The clone carrying this TCR beta chain has a handful of counts. Antigen specificity is unknown. This entry is derived from a study of beta chain features in type 1 diabetes. Background on the study: Examination spanned roughly 110 million sorted cells from all samples. Study conclusions and caveats: Patients showed naive, central memory and Treg TCRB repertoires that appeared more similar than those of healthy donors.

The CDR3 runs 13 residues. Germline V gene lookup returns CDR1 SGHNT and CDR2 YYREEE (reference sequence). Trimming took off 2 bases at V and 6 bases at J, with 10 bases between the two ends. Every bit of the isolated RNA underwent reverse transcription, so sequencing read expressed TCRB transcripts. TCRdb's table, derived via immunoSEQ multiplex PCR, lists solely in-frame clones and lacks some. The sample yields approximately 380,000 clones, roughly 16% seen once. CD4+ cells of the naive, central memory, regulatory and stem cell-like memory types were sorted via CD45RO/CCR7/CD25/CD127/CD95/CD27. The sequencing sample was made of naive CD4+ T cells from blood. The chain uses TRBV5-4 and TRBJ2-3; weak D call: TRBD1 (6 bases). This receptor was identified in a woman aged 18-29 years in good health. CDR3 nucleotide sequence: TGTGCCAGCAGCTTTTTCCAGGGGGATACGCAGTATTTT. Amino acid sequence: CASSFFQGDTQYF.